This T cell receptor beta chain stems from a study of tissue T cells after allogeneic stem cell transplantation. V dropped 4 bases and J dropped 0 bases, with 14 bases sitting between them. This CDR3 spans 16 amino acids. From germline, CDR1 is SNHLY and CDR2 FYNNEI. A remark on this clone: The antigen is not known.

This table comes from immunoSEQ multiplex PCR, and its TCRdb copy is limited to in-frame clones, with some not included. The sample carries about 10,000 clones, 65% to 70% recorded once. Study-wide findings and caveats: Anatomically similar tissues had similar TCR repertoires within each patient. Motif-based clustering found tissue-specific repertoire signatures shared across patients, though few clones were shared. Alloreactivity or antigen specificity of tissue TCRs was not determined; some clones might be host cells. Blood and spleen captured only part of the tissue TCR repertoire.

The gene calls are TRBV2 and TRBJ2-3; D may correspond to TRBD1 or TRBD2 (6 bases each). The source is a male donor at least 60 years old with lung cancer. The sample was tissue from the stomach, taken at autopsy. The CDR3 DNA reads TGTGCCAGCAGTGGGGGGGCAGGGACTAGCACAGATACGCAGTATTTT. Translated: CASSGGAGTSTDTQYF.